The TCR beta chain described here comes from a study of shared clonotypes between healthy human individuals. Sorted-subset replicate PCR reactions contained roughly 200 ng DNA, corresponding to some 28,000 T cell genomes. Generated by immunoSEQ multiplex PCR, the TCRdb table keeps only in-frame clones and is missing some. The table records about 2 million clones, approximately 94% of them present only once. The CDR3 sequence is 14 residues long. Germline lookup yields CDR1 MNHNY and CDR2 SVGAGI (reference sequence). The junction had 6 bases not matched to a gene; V was cut back by 2 bases and J by 14 bases. Study outcomes and limitations: Larger estimated richness was generally recorded for naive subsets relative to memory subsets.

CD45RO negativity and positive selection for CCR7 defined naive CD8 cells, a population that excluded terminally differentiated effector memory CD45RA+ cells. Worth noting for this clone: The target antigen is unknown.

The V call is TRBV6-6, the J call TRBJ2-1, with 13 bases fitting TRBD2. The sequenced material came from naive CD8+ T cells sorted from blood. This clonotype was obtained from a man in his late teens or twenties in good health. This CDR3 reads CASSYEGTSGEEFF. The CDR3 DNA is TGTGCCAGCAGTTACGAGGGGACTAGCGGGGAGGAGTTCTTC.